The T cell receptor (beta chain) described here comes from a study of T cell responses to AZD1222 COVID-19 vaccine. Using immunoSEQ multiplex PCR, the repertoire was profiled, and TCRdb retains in-frame clones only, with some absent. The sample shows 100,000 to 150,000 clones, around 90% of them seen only once. The CDR3 runs 15 residues. With 4 bases removed from V and 0 bases from J, the gap between germline ends came to 13 bases. Germline CDR1 SGHKS, CDR2 YYEKEE (reference sequence). This rearrangement joins TRBV5-5 to TRBJ1-2, with unresolved D. The receptor was derived from an adult in good health. The source material was peripheral blood, sampled on day 0 of AZD1222 vaccination. CDR3 bases: TGTGCCAGCAGCGTAGACGGCCGGTCTAACTATGGCTACACCTTC. Encoded protein: CASSVDGRSNYGYTF.